This T cell receptor (beta chain) came from a study of blood T cells in healthy people across ages. With a J-beta primer mix and a sample-barcoded 5' primer, a second PCR ran about 7 to 12 cycles. Each cDNA was tagged by a template-switch adaptor containing 12 random nucleotides. TCRdb independently ran MiXCR on the 5' RACE reads; one entry per CDR3 protein. The sample yields roughly 800,000 distinct CDR3 sequences, 20% to 30% seen once. This clonotype has only one observation. Its target is unknown. A junction boundary mismatches the germline segment, possibly from a read error. This CDR3 has 14 amino acids. Germline V CDR1 and CDR2: DFQATT, SNEGSKA (reference sequence). Study-wide results and limits: Because sorting was not performed, PBMCs prevented conclusive naive versus antigen-experienced comparison.

Separately, the same data were catalogued under a study of T cells of mothers and their children. That study adds: Second-PCR amplification with M1S added sample barcodes and 2-4 random nucleotides.

Source material: blood. The sequence derives from a boy younger than 18 in good health. The chain recombines TRBV20-1 with TRBJ2-3; 8 bases fit TRBD2. The CDR3 coding sequence is TGCAGTGCCCCCCGCCGGGAGGGCACACATACGCAGTATTTT. Its translation: CSAPRREGTHTQYF.